This is a list of T cell receptor beta chains from one sample in a study of control samples from healthy donors and cancer patients. Clones were read by immunoSEQ multiplex PCR, and TCRdb kept only the in-frame ones, dropping some. In the table there are about 92,000 clones, around 80% of which are singletons. Source material: blood. Receptors were obtained from a woman in her sixties in good health. Both conserved end residues are part of each CDR3. A D gene is named only where the DNA matches it firmly. Clone size is given for some rows only: seen once, a few or many times, or a class if the clone is expanded.

CDR3 protein: CARSLKYNEQFF; CDR3 DNA: TGTGCCAGAAGCTTGAAGTACAATGAGCAGTTCTTC; J gene: TRBJ2-1; clone size: NA; D gene: NA; V gene: TRBV5-3
CDR3 protein: CASSPSGLGETQYF; CDR3 DNA: TGTGCCAGCTCACCCTCCGGACTGGGGGAGACCCAGTACTTC; J gene: TRBJ2-5; clone size: NA; D gene: NA; V gene: TRBV18
CDR3 protein: CASSRDRGRGYGYTF; CDR3 DNA: TGTGCCAGCAGCCGGGACAGGGGGCGCGGCTATGGCTACACCTTC; J gene: TRBJ1-2; clone size: NA; D gene: TRBD1; V gene: TRBV6-6
CDR3 protein: CASSFDRVTDTQYF; CDR3 DNA: TGTGCCAGCAGCTTTGACAGGGTCACAGATACGCAGTATTTT; J gene: TRBJ2-3; clone size: NA; D gene: TRBD1; V gene: TRBV5-6
CDR3 protein: CASSIKGDTEAFF; CDR3 DNA: TGTGCCAGTAGTATTAAGGGGGACACTGAAGCTTTCTTT; J gene: TRBJ1-1; clone size: few; D gene: NA; V gene: TRBV19
CDR3 protein: CAIVKFSYNEQFF; CDR3 DNA: TGTGCCATAGTCAAATTCTCCTACAATGAGCAGTTCTTC; J gene: TRBJ2-1; clone size: NA; D gene: NA; V gene: TRBV2
CDR3 protein: CASRQQGGDYGYTF; CDR3 DNA: TGTGCCAGCAGACAACAGGGAGGGGACTATGGCTACACCTTC; J gene: TRBJ1-2; clone size: NA; D gene: NA; V gene: TRBV28
CDR3 protein: CASSWAEGTAYEQYF; CDR3 DNA: TGTGCCAGCAGCTGGGCAGAGGGCACTGCCTACGAGCAGTACTTC; J gene: TRBJ2-7; clone size: NA; D gene: NA; V gene: TRBV5-5
CDR3 protein: CATGLAGGNEQFF; CDR3 DNA: TGTGCCACGGGACTAGCGGGTGGCAATGAGCAGTTCTTC; J gene: TRBJ2-1; clone size: NA; D gene: TRBD2; V gene: TRBV3-1/TRBV3-2
CDR3 protein: CTSSQDASSGSTYEQYF; CDR3 DNA: TGCACCAGCAGCCAAGATGCTTCTAGCGGGTCGACCTACGAGCAGTACTTC; J gene: TRBJ2-7; clone size: NA; D gene: NA; V gene: TRBV1
CDR3 protein: CASSYSTTRNTIYF; CDR3 DNA: TGTGCCAGCAGTTACTCGACAACCCGAAACACCATATATTTT; J gene: TRBJ1-3; clone size: NA; D gene: NA; V gene: TRBV6-2/TRBV6-3
CDR3 protein: CSVGDFRPSYEQYF; CDR3 DNA: TGCAGCGTGGGGGACTTTCGGCCCTCCTACGAGCAGTACTTC; J gene: TRBJ2-7; clone size: once; D gene: NA; V gene: TRBV29-1
CDR3 protein: CASTSLGNIQYF; CDR3 DNA: TGTGCCAGCACTTCGCTTGGAAACATTCAGTACTTC; J gene: TRBJ2-4; clone size: NA; D gene: NA; V gene: TRBV28
CDR3 protein: CASIGTGASGGYTF; CDR3 DNA: TGTGCCAGTATCGGAACAGGTGCCTCGGGTGGCTACACCTTC; J gene: TRBJ1-2; clone size: NA; D gene: NA; V gene: TRBV19
CDR3 protein: CASTFPNSPLHF; CDR3 DNA: TGTGCCAGCACCTTCCCCAATTCACCCCTCCACTTT; J gene: TRBJ1-6; clone size: once; D gene: NA; V gene: TRBV7-2
CDR3 protein: CASRRTEAGYGYTF; CDR3 DNA: TGTGCCAGCAGGAGGACAGAGGCGGGCTATGGCTACACCTTC; J gene: TRBJ1-2; clone size: NA; D gene: NA; V gene: TRBV6-5
CDR3 protein: CASSAQAGYNSPLHF; CDR3 DNA: TGTGCCAGCAGTGCTCAGGCAGGCTATAATTCACCCCTCCACTTT; J gene: TRBJ1-6; clone size: few; D gene: NA; V gene: TRBV27
CDR3 protein: CASSRSGLAGGAHEQYF; CDR3 DNA: TGTGCCAGCAGCCGCTCCGGACTAGCGGGAGGAGCCCACGAGCAGTACTTC; J gene: TRBJ2-7; clone size: NA; D gene: TRBD2; V gene: TRBV4-2
CDR3 protein: CASSPGQGAEAFF; CDR3 DNA: TGTGCCAGCAGCCCGGGACAGGGGGCTGAAGCTTTCTTT; J gene: TRBJ1-1; clone size: NA; D gene: TRBD1; V gene: TRBV5-8
CDR3 protein: CASSGSYEQYF; CDR3 DNA: TGTGCCAGCAGTGGGTCGTACGAGCAGTACTTC; J gene: TRBJ2-7; clone size: few; D gene: NA; V gene: TRBV2
CDR3 protein: CASSPGQGSTDTQYF; CDR3 DNA: TGCGCCAGCAGCCCCGGACAGGGTAGCACAGATACGCAGTATTTT; J gene: TRBJ2-3; clone size: NA; D gene: TRBD1; V gene: TRBV5-1
CDR3 protein: CSAGGGYEQYF; CDR3 DNA: TGCAGTGCGGGGGGGGGCTACGAGCAGTACTTC; J gene: TRBJ2-7; clone size: NA; D gene: TRBD2; V gene: TRBV20-1
CDR3 protein: CASNPAANYGYTF; CDR3 DNA: TGTGCCAGCAACCCCGCAGCTAACTATGGCTACACCTTC; J gene: TRBJ1-2; clone size: NA; D gene: NA; V gene: TRBV6-6
CDR3 protein: CASSRNRAEAFF; CDR3 DNA: TGTGCCAGCAGCCGAAACAGGGCTGAAGCTTTCTTT; J gene: TRBJ1-1; clone size: NA; D gene: NA; V gene: TRBV12-3/TRBV12-4
CDR3 protein: CASSFGPNTGELFF; CDR3 DNA: TGCGCCAGCAGCTTTGGTCCTAACACCGGGGAGCTGTTTTTT; J gene: TRBJ2-2; clone size: NA; D gene: NA; V gene: TRBV5-1
CDR3 protein: CASSLTSASYNEQFF; CDR3 DNA: TGTGCCAGCAGCTTAACCAGCGCCTCCTACAATGAGCAGTTCTTC; J gene: TRBJ2-1; clone size: NA; D gene: NA; V gene: TRBV5-4
CDR3 protein: CASSPTGETQYF; CDR3 DNA: TGTGCCAGCTCACCTACCGGAGAGACCCAGTACTTC; J gene: TRBJ2-5; clone size: NA; D gene: NA; V gene: TRBV18
CDR3 protein: CSASLGQGMGQPQHF; CDR3 DNA: TGCAGTGCTAGTCTCGGACAGGGTATGGGTCAGCCCCAGCATTTT; J gene: TRBJ1-5; clone size: NA; D gene: TRBD1; V gene: TRBV20-1
CDR3 protein: CASSLGGQGPYEQYF; CDR3 DNA: TGTGCCAGCAGTTTGGGAGGGCAGGGTCCGTACGAGCAGTACTTC; J gene: TRBJ2-7; clone size: NA; D gene: TRBD2; V gene: TRBV28
CDR3 protein: CASSKADSRTDTQYF; CDR3 DNA: TGTGCCAGTAGTAAGGCGGATTCCCGCACAGATACGCAGTATTTT; J gene: TRBJ2-3; clone size: NA; D gene: NA; V gene: TRBV19
CDR3 protein: CASSAGQGVTDTQYF; CDR3 DNA: TGTGCCAGCAGCGCTGGACAGGGGGTCACAGATACGCAGTATTTT; J gene: TRBJ2-3; clone size: NA; D gene: TRBD1; V gene: TRBV2
CDR3 protein: CASSLAGGQNIQYF; CDR3 DNA: TGTGCCAGCAGCTTGGCGGGGGGTCAGAACATTCAGTACTTC; J gene: TRBJ2-4; clone size: NA; D gene: TRBD2; V gene: TRBV5-4
CDR3 protein: CASSNPGLSKNEQFF; CDR3 DNA: TGCGCCAGCAGTAACCCGGGACTAAGTAAAAATGAGCAGTTCTTC; J gene: TRBJ2-1; clone size: once; D gene: TRBD2; V gene: TRBV10-1
CDR3 protein: CASSRTGTSGSLEQYF; CDR3 DNA: TGCGCCAGCAGCCGTACCGGGACTAGCGGGAGTCTCGAGCAGTACTTC; J gene: TRBJ2-7; clone size: NA; D gene: TRBD2; V gene: TRBV5-1
CDR3 protein: CASSLRWGYGYTF; CDR3 DNA: TGTGCCAGCAGCTTAAGGTGGGGATATGGCTACACCTTC; J gene: TRBJ1-2; clone size: NA; D gene: NA; V gene: TRBV13